This entry lists 24 T cell receptor beta chains sequenced from one sample in a study of OX40 agonist ivuxolimab in advanced cancers. Sequencing used immunoSEQ multiplex PCR; TCRdb keeps in-frame clones, though not all of them. This sample has 55,000 to 65,000 clones, with approximately 89% found just once. The sample here was CD4+ or CD8+ T cells sorted from blood, taken in a trial of the OX40 agonist ivuxolimab. The receptors derive from an adult with an advanced solid tumor such as melanoma, head and neck, liver or kidney cancer.

The V and J genes are TRBV6-5 and TRBJ1-2, with D possibly being TRBD1 (6 bases). The germline V gene has CDR1 MNHEY and CDR2 SVGAGI. Trimming stripped 2 bases from V and 8 bases from J, with 18 bases between. CDR3 size: 15 residues. The CDR3 here is CASSYLGQGTDGYTF. In DNA, the CDR3 is TGTGCCAGCAGTTACCTCGGGCAGGGGACGGACGGCTACACCTTC.

V and J are TRBV7-6 and TRBJ2-7; TRBD2 matches 10 bases. Trimming removed 0 bases from V and 2 bases from J; junction bases left unmatched: 4. CDR3 length: 16 amino acids. Germline CDR1 reads SGHVS; CDR2 reads FNYEAQ. DNA for the CDR3: TGTGCCAGCAGCTTAGCGGCCGGGACTAGCGCCTACGAGCAGTACTTC. Protein sequence: CASSLAAGTSAYEQYF.

Of note for this clone: The same CDR3 arises from other DNA sequences in this sample as well. This CDR3 is CAWGTGGSVTEAFF. The CDR3 bases are TGTGCCTGGGGGACAGGGGGCAGCGTTACTGAAGCTTTCTTT. V gene TRBV30 combines with J gene TRBJ1-1; 12 bases align to TRBD1. The CDR3 has 14 residues. The germline V gene encodes CDR1 GTSNPN and CDR2 SVGIG (reference sequence). Losses at the gene ends were 5 bases for V and 5 bases for J; bases not matched to a gene: 6.

The V gene is TRBV28, the J gene TRBJ1-1; 9 bases fit TRBD1. From germline, CDR1 is MDHEN and CDR2 SYDVKM. The CDR3 is 14 residues long. Trimming cost V 5 bases and J 6 bases; bases outside gene matches: 7. The CDR3 DNA is TGTGCCAGCAGTCTACAGGGGGCGCGCGCTGAAGCTTTCTTT. This translates into CASSLQGARAEAFF.

The V gene is TRBV19, the J gene TRBJ1-1; a possible D gene is TRBD1 (5 bases). Germline CDR1 LNHDA, CDR2 SQIVND (reference sequence). The CDR3 runs 14 residues. Trimming removed 7 bases at V and 4 bases at J, with 16 bases between. CDR3 protein: CASMGGYPFTEAFF. Here the CDR3 DNA reads TGTGCCAGTATGGGGGGATACCCTTTCACTGAAGCTTTCTTT.

The chain recombines TRBV7-9 with TRBJ1-1, with D tentatively TRBD1 (5 bases). The V gene lost 1 base and the J gene lost 0 bases, with 9 bases spanning the gap. Germline V CDR1 and CDR2: SEHNR, FQNEAQ (reference sequence). CDR3 size: 15 residues. CDR3 in amino acids: CASSLGLGVNTEAFF. The CDR3 bases are TGTGCCAGCAGCTTAGGTCTGGGGGTGAACACTGAAGCTTTCTTT.

The chain joins TRBV5-1 to TRBJ1-2; 8 bases align to TRBD1. J gave up 6 bases and V 5 bases, and 6 bases lay outside the gene matches. CDR1 is SGHRS and CDR2 is YFSETQ in the germline V gene. The CDR3 contains 13 residues. The CDR3 DNA sequence: TGCGCCAGCAGATGGACAGGGATGGATGGCTACACCTTC. This translates into CASRWTGMDGYTF.

The chain is built from TRBV27 and TRBJ1-2; D unresolved. The ends were cut back, 5 bases at V and 5 bases at J, with 18 bases in the middle. The CDR3 is 15 residues long. CDR1 and CDR2 (germline): MNHEY, SMNVEV (reference sequence). The chain's CDR3 is CASSDRPLVSYGYTF. The CDR3 nucleotides are TGTGCCAGCAGTGACCGGCCCCTTGTTAGTTATGGCTACACCTTC.

The DNA of the CDR3 is TGTGCCAGCAGCCCTCTACTCTCTGGGGCCAACGTCCTGACTTTC. Protein product: CASSPLLSGANVLTF. V is TRBV7-8 and J is TRBJ2-6; no firm D call. The V and J ends lost 5 bases and 0 bases respectively, with 8 bases between them. Germline-derived CDR1 and CDR2 are SGHVS and FQNEAQ. The CDR3 extends over 15 amino acids.

The V and J genes are TRBV25-1 and TRBJ1-2, with D unclear. In germline, CDR1 is MGHDK, CDR2 SYGVNS. CDR3 length: 13 amino acids. V was trimmed by 5 bases and J by 2 bases, leaving 9 bases between them. CDR3 DNA: TGTGCCAGCAGTTTGGCGGTAAACTATGGCTACACCTTC. Protein sequence: CASSLAVNYGYTF.

The chain links TRBV6-5 to TRBJ1-2; no clear D gene. With 4 bases removed from V and 3 bases from J, the gap between germline ends came to 9 bases. CDR1 and CDR2 (germline): MNHEY, SVGAGI. The CDR3 extends over 13 amino acids. CDR3 region: CASSLYTDYGYTF. In DNA form, the CDR3 reads TGTGCCAGCAGTTTGTACACCGACTATGGCTACACCTTC.

The rearrangement links TRBV29-1 to TRBJ1-1, with D tentatively TRBD1 (6 bases). There are 12 residues in the CDR3. Germline values: CDR1 SQVTM, CDR2 ANQGSEA. V was shortened by 3 bases and J by 3 bases, with 8 bases between the two germline ends. The CDR3 is CSVEKGDTEAFF. CDR3 nucleotide sequence: TGCAGCGTTGAGAAGGGGGACACTGAAGCTTTCTTT.

This rearrangement joins TRBV27 to TRBJ1-6; a weak D match, TRBD1 (5 bases). Trimming pared 5 bases from V and 4 bases from J, leaving 18 bases between. This CDR3 comprises 17 residues. Germline loops: CDR1 MNHEY, CDR2 SMNVEV (reference sequence). CDR3 amino acids: CASSPLGGGRYNSPLHF. DNA for the CDR3: TGTGCCAGCAGTCCCCTGGGGGGAGGCAGATATAATTCACCCCTCCACTTT.

The V gene is TRBV9, the J gene TRBJ1-4; 10 positions agree with TRBD1. V lost 3 bases and J lost 7; bases outside the gene matches: 3. The germline gives CDR1 SGDLS, CDR2 YYNGEE. The CDR3 runs 14 residues. CDR3 nucleotides: TGTGCCAGCAGCGCAGGACAGGGGGGTGAAAAACTGTTTTTT. This sequence encodes CASSAGQGGEKLFF.

The rearrangement joins TRBV19 to TRBJ2-3, with 10 nucleotides matching TRBD2. Germline V CDR1 and CDR2: LNHDA, SQIVND (reference sequence). J gave up 6 bases and V 5 bases, and 11 bases lay outside the gene matches. This CDR3 is 16 amino acids long. CDR3 nucleotides: TGTGCCAGTAGTGCCGCGGGGCTAGCGGGGGTCGATACGCAGTATTTT. Translated, it gives CASSAAGLAGVDTQYF.

The chain employs TRBV5-8 and TRBJ2-2; 11 bases are a match to TRBD1. This CDR3 has 15 amino acids. After removal of 4 bases from V and 4 bases from J, the junction contained 3 bases not matched to a gene. The germline gives CDR1 SGHTS, CDR2 YDEGEE. DNA for the CDR3: TGTGCCAGCAGCGGACAGGGGGCAATCACCGGGGAGCTGTTTTTT. This sequence encodes CASSGQGAITGELFF.

This chain uses TRBV7-4 with TRBJ1-1; TRBD1 might be the D (5 bases). Germline CDR1 and CDR2: SGHVT and SQSDAQ. CDR3 length: 15 amino acids. Trimming took 3 bases from V and 0 from J, leaving 11 bases between them. CDR3 protein: CASSFDDRLNTEAFF. In DNA form, the CDR3 reads TGTGCCAGCAGCTTCGACGACAGACTGAACACTGAAGCTTTCTTT.

The V and J genes are TRBV7-6 and TRBJ2-7; 9 bases are shared with TRBD1. This CDR3 comprises 14 residues. Trimming removed 6 bases from V and 2 bases from J; junction bases left unmatched: 5. Germline V gene data show CDR1 as SGHVS and CDR2 as FNYEAQ. The CDR3 region is CASSPGTGTYEQYF. The CDR3 DNA is TGTGCCAGCAGTCCAGGGACAGGGACCTACGAGCAGTACTTC.

The chain employs TRBV4-1 and TRBJ2-3; 9 bases map to TRBD2. V lost 1 base and J lost 4; bases outside the gene matches: 9. Germline loops: CDR1 MGHRA, CDR2 YSYEKL. This CDR3 is built from 17 residues. The CDR3 sequence: CASSQGASGDRPDTQYF. As DNA, the CDR3 is TGCGCCAGCAGCCAAGGGGCTAGCGGGGACCGCCCAGATACGCAGTATTTT.

This clone appeared a single time. The chain is built from TRBV28 and TRBJ1-2; no clear D. In germline, CDR1 is MDHEN, CDR2 SYDVKM. The length of the CDR3 is 14 residues. Trimming took off 3 bases at V and 14 bases at J, with 22 bases between the two ends. The CDR3 protein is CASSFRPGLMSGTF. The DNA of the CDR3 is TGTGCCAGCAGTTTTAGGCCAGGCCTAATGTCGGGGACCTTC.

The chain couples TRBV29-1 to TRBJ2-7; no reliable D call. Germline CDR1 reads SQVTM; CDR2 reads ANQGSEA. With 3 bases removed from V and 3 bases from J, the gap between germline ends came to 18 bases. The CDR3 length is 15 residues. CDR3 DNA: TGCAGCGTTGAGGTGGCCGCGGAACTTTTCTACGAGCAGTACTTC. As protein: CSVEVAAELFYEQYF.

The chain has TRBV29-1 and TRBJ1-2; no firm D call. V lost 7 bases to trimming and J lost 0 bases, with 12 bases between them. CDR3 length equals 13 residues. Germline assignment: CDR1 SQVTM and CDR2 ANQGSEA. This chain's CDR3 is CSALGGTNYGYTF. CDR3 bases: TGCAGCGCCCTGGGCGGAACTAACTATGGCTACACCTTC.

V and J are TRBV10-1 and TRBJ1-1, with no clear D. V gave up 0 bases and J gave up 1 base, with 6 bases separating them. Germline assignment: CDR1 WNHNN and CDR2 SYGVQD (reference sequence). The CDR3 sequence is 14 residues long. CDR3 protein: CASSESWGNTEAFF. CDR3 sequence (DNA): TGCGCCAGCAGTGAGTCATGGGGGAACACTGAAGCTTTCTTT.

The rearrangement links TRBV2 to TRBJ2-7, with D possibly TRBD2 on 6 matching bases. CDR3 size: 14 residues. Between the trimmed V and J ends, which lost 0 bases and 4 bases, there was a span of 10 bases. CDR1 is SNHLY, CDR2 FYNNEI, per germline. The CDR3 sequence is CASSEALGGYEQYF. As DNA, the CDR3 is TGTGCCAGCAGTGAAGCGCTAGGAGGGTACGAGCAGTACTTC.